The 15 T cell receptor beta chains in this list originate from one sample, sequenced in a study of blood T cell repertoires in COVID-19. Using immunoSEQ multiplex PCR, the repertoire was profiled, and TCRdb retains in-frame clones only, with some absent. The repertoire holds about 280,000 clones, 80% to 90% seen once, with 4.1% in the top ten. The source material was PBMCs or T cells enriched from blood (not recorded which). The receptor source for this set is a woman in her 30s with acute COVID-19.

The rearrangement links TRBV6-5 to TRBJ1-3; perhaps TRBD1 as D (5 bases). This CDR3 has 14 amino acids. Germline CDR1 is MNHEY and CDR2 is SVGAGI. V was trimmed by 6 bases and J by 0 bases, leaving 9 bases between them. CDR3 nucleotide sequence: TGTGCCAGCAGGGACCAGGGCTCTGGAAACACCATATATTTT. Amino acid sequence: CASRDQGSGNTIYF.

J is TRBJ1-1 and V is TRBV7-9, with TRBD1 matching over 8 bases. This CDR3 is 14 amino acids long. Germline V lookup: CDR1 SEHNR, CDR2 FQNEAQ (reference sequence). J lost 6 bases, V lost 5 bases, and 8 bases had no gene match. The CDR3 region is CASSTRQGTSEAFF. The CDR3 coding sequence is TGTGCCAGCAGCACCCGACAGGGGACCTCTGAAGCTTTCTTT.

The V call is TRBV10-3, the J call TRBJ2-2, with D possibly TRBD2 on 6 matching bases. Germline-derived CDR1 and CDR2 are ENHRY and SYGVKD. The CDR3 has 14 residues. V dropped 6 bases and J dropped 2 bases, with 10 bases sitting between them. The CDR3 protein is CAIRTSPNTGELFF. The CDR3 nucleotides are TGTGCCATCAGGACTAGTCCAAACACCGGGGAGCTGTTTTTT.

The chain recombines TRBV2 with TRBJ2-3, with 8 bases identical to TRBD2. V shed 7 bases, J shed 0 bases, and the junction held 3 bases outside the gene matches. The CDR3 runs 14 residues. Germline CDR1 SNHLY, CDR2 FYNNEI. The CDR3 region is CASKQRGSTDTQYF. DNA of the CDR3: TGTGCCAGCAAGCAGCGGGGGAGCACAGATACGCAGTATTTT.

The chain carries TRBV7-9 and TRBJ2-1, with 13 bases aligning to TRBD2. Trimming removed 5 bases from V and 8 bases from J; junction bases left unmatched: 6. This CDR3 contains 15 residues. Germline CDR1 SEHNR, CDR2 FQNEAQ (reference sequence). The CDR3 DNA reads as TGTGCCAGCAGCGGTCGACTAGCGGGAGGCCATGAGCAGTTCTTC. The encoded protein is CASSGRLAGGHEQFF. The full variable domain, completed using reference TRBV7-9 and TRBJ2-1, is DTGVSQNPRHKITKRGQNVTFRCDPISEHNRLYWYRQTLGQGPEFLTYFQNEAQLEKSRLLSDRFSAERPKGSFSTLEIQRTEQGDSAMYLCASSGRLAGGHEQFFGPGTRLTVL.

The V gene is TRBV28, the J gene TRBJ1-2; TRBD1 matches at 7 bases. Germline V gene data show CDR1 as MDHEN and CDR2 as SYDVKM. The CDR3 covers 12 residues. The V segment lost 6 bases and the J segment 4 bases; nucleotides outside the gene matches: 2. The CDR3 DNA sequence: TGTGCCAGCAGCGGGACAGTCTATGGCTACACCTTC. Amino acid sequence: CASSGTVYGYTF.

This clone was recorded a few times. The chain couples TRBV13 to TRBJ2-7; 10 bases fit TRBD2. Germline V lookup: CDR1 PRHDT, CDR2 FYEKMQ (reference sequence). CDR3 length equals 15 residues. V dropped 4 bases and J dropped 5; count of bases not matched to a gene: 8. The CDR3 DNA reads as TGTGCCAGCAGCTCACCACTAGCGGGATATCACGAGCAGTACTTC. It translates to CASSSPLAGYHEQYF.

This chain uses TRBV27 with TRBJ1-2, with TRBD1 matching 7 bases. The CDR3 extends over 15 amino acids. The trim removed 0 bases at V and 4 bases at J, leaving 5 bases unmatched. Germline V gives CDR1 MNHEY, CDR2 SMNVEV (reference sequence). This CDR3 reads CASSLSATGRYGYTF. The CDR3 bases are TGTGCCAGCAGTTTATCCGCGACAGGGCGCTATGGCTACACCTTC.

The CDR3: CATSSSGLASGEQFF. CDR3 bases: TGTGCCACCAGCAGTTCGGGACTAGCGTCCGGCGAGCAGTTCTTC. The rearrangement links TRBV15 to TRBJ2-1; 10 bases match TRBD2. Germline V lookup: CDR1 LNHNV, CDR2 YYDKDF (reference sequence). V dropped 3 bases and J dropped 10; count of bases not matched to a gene: 9. The CDR3 covers 15 residues.

The chain links TRBV19 to TRBJ1-4; TRBD1 matches 10 bases. CDR3 length: 13 amino acids. V was clipped by 8 bases and J by 7 bases; unmatched bases: 4. Germline CDR1 reads LNHDA; CDR2 reads SQIVND (reference sequence). CDR3 in amino acids: CASGTGASEKLFF. As DNA, the CDR3 is TGTGCCAGTGGGACAGGGGCGAGTGAAAAACTGTTTTTT.

The rearrangement joins TRBV5-1 to TRBJ2-1; D is ambiguous. V was pared by 6 bases and J by 0 bases, with 13 bases between. Germline lookup yields CDR1 SGHRS and CDR2 YFSETQ. The CDR3 contains 15 residues. This chain's CDR3 is CASNGGDVSYNEQFF. In DNA form, the CDR3 reads TGCGCCAGCAACGGCGGAGATGTCTCCTACAATGAGCAGTTCTTC.

The chain joins TRBV7-9 to TRBJ2-3; D might be TRBD2 (6 bases). Germline values: CDR1 SEHNR, CDR2 FQNEAQ (reference sequence). Trimming shortened V by 1 base and J by 6 bases, and 14 bases separated the two germline ends. There are 15 residues in the CDR3. The CDR3 here is CASSLVQDRGDTQYF. As DNA, the CDR3 is TGTGCCAGCAGCTTAGTCCAGGATCGGGGGGATACGCAGTATTTT.

The chain uses TRBV18 and TRBJ1-1, with no clear D. Trimming cost V 3 bases and J 6 bases, with 8 bases left between them. The CDR3 contains 12 residues. Germline-derived CDR1 and CDR2 are KGHSH and LQKENI. CDR3 in amino acids: CASSPGSSEAFF. In DNA, the CDR3 is TGTGCCAGCTCACCCGGGTCTTCTGAAGCTTTCTTT.

This clone was recorded once. The chain is built from TRBV27 and TRBJ2-5, with unresolved D. The germline gives CDR1 MNHEY, CDR2 SMNVEV (reference sequence). The length of the CDR3 is 14 residues. Deletions cut 3 bases from V and 3 bases from J, with 11 bases between. DNA of the CDR3: TGTGCCAGCAGTTTCAACAGTTTGAAAGAGACCCAGTACTTC. Protein sequence: CASSFNSLKETQYF.

A note on this clone: The sample carries other DNA sequences with the same CDR3. The chain employs TRBV5-1 and TRBJ1-6, with D unresolved. Germline CDR1 SGHRS, CDR2 YFSETQ. The CDR3 loop spans 13 amino acids. Trimming removed 4 bases from V and 9 bases from J, with 11 bases in between. This chain's CDR3 is CASSLAGLSPLHF. CDR3 nucleotide sequence: TGCGCCAGCAGCCTGGCCGGACTTTCACCCCTCCACTTT.